This T cell receptor (beta chain) appears in the sequencing data of a study of blood T cell repertoires in COVID-19 (dated by TCRdb to the early 2020s). For context, the study as a whole: Collaborator samples came from the United States, Italy and Spain and covered acute and convalescent phases of COVID-19. The material from the prospective study consisted of cDNA or gDNA derived from T cells, B-cell-depleted T cells, or PBMCs. Subjects who had been exposed to COVID-19, were actively infected with it, or had recovered from it provided the deeply sampled blood TCRbeta repertoires that made up the dataset. Where available, HLA class I and class II types were taken from metadata supplied by the sample provider and were not determined by assay-based typing. The sample metadata nearly always contained a de-identified subject ID, COVID-19 status, age in years and sex. The repertoires were released in a freely available public database meant as a resource for research on the immune response to SARS-CoV-2. Samples came from the ongoing ImmuneRACE study (first 160 participants) plus 1,254 subjects from 6 global collaborators. Points the paper makes about the study in general: How much clinical and demographic metadata was included differed by source and by participant, and the metadata was provided uncurated.

The CDR3 contains 13 residues, cysteine and phenylalanine counted. This entry keeps only the CDR3 DNA: 39 bases, framed from base 1. From V the trimming removes 5 bases and from J it removes 7 bases, while the gene matches leave 0 bases of the junction unaccounted for. CDR1 and CDR2 are read off the germline V gene as MRHNA and SNTAGT. One collaborating source in Seattle enrolled patients during active infection and followed them longitudinally through the course of disease. Whole blood was collected in K2EDTA tubes by collaborating institutions according to the institutions' own protocols. For TCRbeta analysis, collaborators shipped samples as frozen whole blood, isolated PBMCs, or DNA extracted from either of those sample types. TCRbeta CDR3 regions were amplified from genomic DNA using the immunoSEQ Assay, a bias-controlled multiplex PCR. The paper's processing steps were these. Within the assay, amplification of reference gene primers was used to estimate how many nucleated cells each sample contained. To quantify the absolute abundance of each unique TCRbeta CDR3 rearrangement, sequence reads were collapsed and filtered. For each sample, productive Simpson clonality was calculated as the square root of Simpson's diversity index over productive rearrangements. As stored in TCRdb, this immuneACCESS dataset retains in-frame rearrangements with V and J assigned. A fraction of the clones does not appear; measured against another copy, unresolved V genes explain less than half of the discrepancy, and the remainder lacks a known reason. V, J and clone size are taken as reported in that table, and D and trimming were inferred from the DNA itself. Here the sample has 200,000 to 300,000 clones; more than 70% occur a single time. The ten largest clones add up to 5% to 7% of the sample.

Remarks on this clone: Its antigen is not yet known. There are no base qualities to consult, and no much larger clone falls within one base.

Sequenced input: peripheral blood. The clonotype comes from a woman aged 80 or older with COVID-19, enrolled during active disease. The V and J genes are TRBV6-4 and TRBJ2-1; the junction holds 12 bases that match TRBD2. The sequenced DNA is TGTGCCAGCAGTACTAGCGGGGGGAATGAGCAGTTCTTC. Protein translation: CASSTSGGNEQFF.